The rows below give T cell receptor beta chains drawn from one sample of a study of cytomegalovirus exposure and HLA in healthy donors. Method: immunoSEQ multiplex PCR; TCRdb's copy keeps in-frame clones and lacks some. The sample consists of under 250,000 clones, more than 65% of them appearing once. The sample consisted of PBMCs. These TCRs come from a man aged 18 to 29 in good health and CMV-seronegative. Both conserved end residues are part of each CDR3. A D gene is named only where the DNA matches it firmly. A clone size is listed for some rows: how often the clone was seen (once, few, many), or a class if it is expanded.

NA	TRBJ2-1	TRBV6-1	TRBD1	CASSEDRVSYNEQFF	TGTGCCAGCAGTGAGGACAGGGTCTCCTACAATGAGCAGTTCTTC
NA	TRBJ1-2	TRBV5-1	NA	CASSVQEDPRGYTF	TGCGCCAGCAGCGTTCAGGAAGACCCCCGGGGCTACACCTTC
NA	TRBJ1-6	TRBV5-1	TRBD1	CASSLMTGESRTSPLHF	TGCGCCAGCAGCTTGATGACAGGGGAGTCCCGGACTTCACCCCTCCACTTT
NA	TRBJ2-7	TRBV4-1	NA	CASSQAIVTGEQYF	TGCGCCAGCAGCCAAGCCATCGTTACTGGCGAGCAGTACTTC
NA	TRBJ2-3	TRBV2	NA	CASNSGGKADTQYF	TGTGCCAGCAATTCGGGGGGCAAGGCAGATACGCAGTATTTT
NA	TRBJ1-2	TRBV6-5	NA	CASSSTTRNYGYTF	TGTGCCAGCAGTTCCACGACAAGAAACTATGGCTACACCTTC
NA	TRBJ1-1	TRBV11-3	TRBD1	CASSLTGATEAFF	TGTGCCAGCAGCTTGACAGGGGCCACTGAAGCTTTCTTT
NA	TRBJ1-1	TRBV18	NA	CASSHEGHLRAEAFF	TGTGCCAGCTCACACGAGGGACACCTAAGAGCTGAAGCTTTCTTT
NA	TRBJ2-5	TRBV2	NA	CASRFRPETQYF	TGTGCCAGCAGGTTCCGTCCAGAGACCCAGTACTTC
NA	TRBJ1-1	TRBV29-1	NA	CSGKKQGANTEAFF	TGCAGCGGAAAGAAACAAGGAGCGAACACTGAAGCTTTCTTT
NA	TRBJ2-7	TRBV5-6	NA	CASSLARDEQYF	TGTGCCAGCAGCTTGGCCAGGGACGAGCAGTACTTC
NA	TRBJ1-1	TRBV2	NA	CASSERGGNTEAFF	TGTGCCAGCAGTGAAAGAGGGGGGAACACTGAAGCTTTCTTT
NA	TRBJ1-2	TRBV19	NA	CASSTSGTRYGYTF	TGTGCCAGTAGTACTTCCGGGACAAGATATGGCTACACCTTC
NA	TRBJ1-1	TRBV5-1	TRBD1	CASSRGQGGWNTEAFF	TGCGCCAGCAGCCGAGGACAGGGAGGATGGAACACTGAAGCTTTCTTT
NA	TRBJ1-1	TRBV28	NA	CASSLGSVGNTEAFF	TGTGCCAGCAGTCTGGGGAGTGTTGGGAACACTGAAGCTTTCTTT
NA	TRBJ1-2	TRBV29-1	NA	CSAQDRLGYGYTF	TGCAGCGCACAGGACCGTCTCGGCTATGGCTACACCTTC
NA	TRBJ2-3	TRBV7-9	TRBD2	CASSFLAGTDTQYF	TGTGCCAGCAGCTTCCTAGCGGGCACAGATACGCAGTATTTT
NA	TRBJ1-5	TRBV10-2	TRBD1	CASSAGTGIQPQHF	TGCGCCAGCAGTGCTGGGACAGGTATTCAGCCCCAGCATTTT
NA	TRBJ1-2	TRBV29-1	TRBD1	CSVEDPGTGINYGYTF	TGCAGCGTTGAAGATCCAGGGACAGGGATAAACTATGGCTACACCTTC
few	TRBJ1-1	TRBV15	NA	CATSRGEPTEAFF	TGTGCCACCAGCAGGGGAGAACCAACTGAAGCTTTCTTT
NA	TRBJ2-5	TRBV30	NA	CAWRVADQETQYF	TGTGCCTGGAGGGTAGCGGATCAAGAGACCCAGTACTTC
NA	TRBJ2-7	TRBV7-9	NA	CASSPGSSPEQYF	TGTGCCAGCAGCCCCGGGAGTTCCCCCGAGCAGTACTTC
few	TRBJ2-5	TRBV7-8	NA	CASSREQGQETQYF	TGTGCCAGCAGCCGAGAACAGGGACAAGAGACCCAGTACTTC
NA	TRBJ2-2	TRBV11-3	NA	CASSPLGGDTGELFF	TGTGCCAGCAGCCCCCTAGGGGGGGACACCGGGGAGCTGTTTTTT
NA	TRBJ2-1	TRBV27	NA	CASSLGMSSYNEQFF	TGTGCCAGCAGTCTAGGCATGAGCTCCTACAATGAGCAGTTCTTC
NA	TRBJ2-4	TRBV5-1	NA	CASSLAFGAKNIQYF	TGCGCCAGCAGCTTGGCTTTCGGAGCCAAAAACATTCAGTACTTC
NA	TRBJ1-4	TRBV5-1	TRBD1	CASSLEGRGANPTNEKLFF	TGCGCCAGCAGCTTGGAGGGCAGGGGGGCCAATCCAACTAATGAAAAACTGTTTTTT
NA	TRBJ2-7	TRBV5-4	NA	CASSLSPRGDYEQYF	TGTGCCAGCAGCTTGAGCCCCAGGGGTGACTACGAGCAGTACTTC
NA	TRBJ1-2	TRBV30	NA	CAWSPDSKGYTF	TGTGCCTGGAGCCCGGACTCGAAAGGCTACACCTTC
NA	TRBJ1-1	TRBV6-5	NA	CASSSPDKTTEAFF	TGTGCCAGCAGTTCCCCTGACAAAACCACTGAAGCTTTCTTT
once	TRBJ1-4	TRBV6-1	TRBD1	CASSETVTGGATNEKLFF	TGTGCCAGCAGTGAAACTGTCACAGGGGGGGCAACTAATGAAAAACTGTTTTTT
NA	TRBJ2-1	TRBV5-4	NA	CASSLGWRDYNEQFF	TGTGCCAGCAGCTTGGGGTGGCGGGATTACAATGAGCAGTTCTTC
few	TRBJ2-2	TRBV5-1	TRBD1	CASRQGSNTGELFF	TGCGCCAGTAGACAGGGGTCGAACACCGGGGAGCTGTTTTTT
NA	TRBJ2-6	TRBV7-9	TRBD1	CASSLGQGASSGANVLTF	TGTGCCAGCAGCCTCGGACAGGGCGCCAGCTCTGGGGCCAACGTCCTGACTTTC
NA	TRBJ2-7	TRBV6-5	TRBD1	CASSYSGTGPNEQYF	TGTGCCAGCAGTTACTCTGGGACAGGGCCTAACGAGCAGTACTTC
NA	TRBJ2-3	TRBV5-1	TRBD2	CASSSPETTSGRTDTQYF	TGCGCCAGCAGCTCGCCAGAAACCACTAGCGGGAGGACAGATACGCAGTATTTT
NA	TRBJ2-2	TRBV5-6	TRBD2	CASSLGLAGVWELFF	TGTGCCAGCAGCTTGGGACTAGCGGGAGTTTGGGAGCTGTTTTTT
few	TRBJ2-7	TRBV5-1	TRBD2	CASSFAAGAYEQYF	TGCGCCAGCAGCTTCGCAGCGGGAGCTTACGAGCAGTACTTC